These 10 T cell receptor beta chains were all obtained from the same sample, sequenced in a study of T cell responses to AZD1222 COVID-19 vaccine (dated by TCRdb to the early 2020s). The sample's time point, from its label and the paper: about 28 days (+/-7) after the second vaccine dose. Receptor libraries were prepared by the immunoSEQ multiplex PCR assay. TCRdb mirrors the immuneACCESS table, restricted to in-frame sequences. Some clones are absent from its copies; in checked studies, under half trace to an unresolved V gene, and the reason for the others is unknown. A total of 120,000 to 150,000 clones appear in this sample, 90% of them only once. Roughly 1.7% of the sample rests with the top ten. The sequencing used peripheral blood, collected 28 days after the second AZD1222 dose. The receptors derive from an adult who received the AZD1222 COVID-19 vaccine.

As for this clone: This sample also contains other DNA sequences that code for the same CDR3. The chain has TRBV11-3 and TRBJ1-1; D is unclear. The CDR3 has 13 amino acids. Germline CDR1 SGHNT, CDR2 YENEEA. Trimming stripped 0 bases from V and 1 base from J, with 3 bases between. In nucleotides, the CDR3 is TGTGCCAGCAGCTTAGAAGAGAACACTGAAGCTTTCTTT. It yields the protein CASSLEENTEAFF.

The chain employs TRBV28 and TRBJ2-2, with TRBD2 identical over 10 bases. CDR3 length: 17 residues. The germline V gene encodes CDR1 MDHEN and CDR2 SYDVKM. Trimming at V came to 0 bases and at J to 4 bases, leaving 5 bases not matched to a gene. DNA of the CDR3: TGTGCCAGCAGTTTATGGGGGACTAGCGCCCGCACCGGGGAGCTGTTTTTT. It codes for CASSLWGTSARTGELFF.

The chain combines TRBV7-8 with TRBJ2-7; 9 bases are shared with TRBD1. V trimming: 5 bases; J trimming: 3 bases; junction bases outside the gene matches: 5. Germline loops: CDR1 SGHVS, CDR2 FQNEAQ. The CDR3 length is 14 residues. The CDR3 loop is CASSLGQGDYEQYV. The CDR3 nucleotides read TGTGCCAGCAGCCTGGGACAGGGAGACTACGAGCAGTACGTC.

The rearrangement joins TRBV5-6 to TRBJ1-1; D may be TRBD1 (5 bases). Germline V gives CDR1 SGHDT, CDR2 YYEEEE. The CDR3 has 15 residues. Trimming removed 4 bases at V and 5 bases at J, with 18 bases between. The CDR3 is CASSPYRQGRTEAFF. In DNA, the CDR3 is TGTGCCAGCAGCCCGTACCGTCAGGGCCGAACTGAAGCTTTCTTT.

This CDR3 reads CASALKVNTEAFF. The CDR3 region has the DNA TGTGCCAGCGCCCTAAAGGTGAACACTGAAGCTTTCTTT. The gene calls are TRBV18 and TRBJ1-1; D unclear. Germline CDR1 is KGHSH and CDR2 is LQKENI. The CDR3 has 13 residues. V shed 8 bases and J shed 0 bases, with 10 bases lying between them.

The V and J genes are TRBV10-2 and TRBJ1-1; TRBD1 matches 7 bases. The CDR3 extends over 14 amino acids. J lost 2 bases, V lost 7 bases, and 7 bases had no gene match. Germline loops: CDR1 WSHSY, CDR2 SAAADI. CDR3 sequence: CASTPGQSNTEAFF. DNA for the CDR3: TGCGCCAGCACCCCGGGACAGTCCAACACTGAAGCTTTCTTT.

V is TRBV18 and J is TRBJ2-7; maybe TRBD1 (7 bases). CDR3 length: 11 amino acids. V lost 8 bases to trimming and J lost 7 bases, with 12 bases between them. Germline V gene sequence: CDR1 KGHSH, CDR2 LQKENI. The CDR3 is CASRSGGEQYV. The CDR3 nucleotides are TGTGCCAGCCGTTCAGGGGGGGAGCAGTACGTC.

The chain recombines TRBV19 with TRBJ2-7; 7 bases line up with TRBD1. V trimming: 4 bases; J trimming: 2 bases; junction bases outside the gene matches: 8. The CDR3 loop spans 15 amino acids. Germline CDR1 reads LNHDA; CDR2 reads SQIVND (reference sequence). As DNA, the CDR3 is TGTGCCAGTAGTACTAGGTCGCAGGGGGCCTACGAGCAGTACTTC. It is translated as CASSTRSQGAYEQYF.

This clone was counted once. The V call is TRBV6-5, the J call TRBJ1-6; TRBD1 matches 9 bases. Germline values: CDR1 MNHEY, CDR2 SVGAGI. The CDR3 runs 14 residues. The V and J ends lost 5 bases and 6 bases, in that order; junction bases with no gene match: 2. The CDR3 coding sequence is TGTGCCAGCAGTCAGGGACAGGGTAATTCACCCCTCCACTTT. This translates into CASSQGQGNSPLHF.

The chain's CDR3 is CASSWAGGTGELFF. The CDR3 bases are TGTGCCAGCAGTTGGGCAGGGGGCACCGGGGAGCTGTTTTTT. J is TRBJ2-2 and V is TRBV27; TRBD1 agrees at 7 bases. The CDR3 is made up of 14 amino acids. V shed 4 bases, J shed 4 bases, and the junction held 3 bases outside the gene matches. The germline gives CDR1 MNHEY, CDR2 SMNVEV (reference sequence).